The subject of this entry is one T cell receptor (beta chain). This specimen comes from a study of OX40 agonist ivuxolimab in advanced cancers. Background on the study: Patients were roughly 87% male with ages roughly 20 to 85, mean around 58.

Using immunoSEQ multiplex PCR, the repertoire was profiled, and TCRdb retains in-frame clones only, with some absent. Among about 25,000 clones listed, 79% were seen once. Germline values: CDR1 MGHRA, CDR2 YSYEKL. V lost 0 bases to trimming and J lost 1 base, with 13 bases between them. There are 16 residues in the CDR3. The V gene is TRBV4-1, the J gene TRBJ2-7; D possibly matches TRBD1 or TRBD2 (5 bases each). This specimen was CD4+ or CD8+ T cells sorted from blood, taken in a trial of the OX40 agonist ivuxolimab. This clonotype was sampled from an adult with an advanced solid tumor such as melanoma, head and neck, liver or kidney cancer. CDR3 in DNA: TGCGCCAGCAGCCAAGAATCCACAGGACTTTCCTACGAGCAGTACTTC. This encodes CASSQESTGLSYEQYF.